The rows below give T cell receptor beta chains drawn from one sample of a study of T cell repertoires in cytomegalovirus infection. One entry per CDR3 protein results from TCRdb running MiXCR on the reads. The repertoire holds approximately 910,000 distinct CDR3 sequences, with about a third as singletons. Their antigens are not known. This material consisted of cultured CD8+ T cells from PBMCs, taken from culture after CMV antigen stimulation. Receptors originate from a human donor in good health (CMV status not recorded). Some clones in this sample may be carry-over from other donors' samples. The CDR3 runs from the conserved cysteine through the conserved F or W. A D gene is named only where the DNA matches it firmly. Clone size appears in some rows only: once, few, many, or a class for an expanded clone.

V: TRBV7-6
D: TRBD2
size: NA
J: TRBJ2-1
DNA: TGTGCCAGCAGCTTAGGGTGGGCACTAGCGGGTACCTACAATGAGCAGTTCTTC
CDR3: CASSLGWALAGTYNEQFF

V: TRBV12-3/TRBV12-4
D: NA
size: NA
J: TRBJ2-7
DNA: TGTGCCAGCGGGTTGGGGGGTTGGACCTACGAGCAGTACTTC
CDR3: CASGLGGWTYEQYF

V: TRBV5-1
D: NA
size: few
J: TRBJ1-2
DNA: TGCGCCAGCAGCTTGGTCCGCGGACGGGAAAACTATGGCTACACCTTC
CDR3: CASSLVRGRENYGYTF

V: TRBV7-9
D: NA
size: NA
J: TRBJ2-5
DNA: TGTGCCAGCAGCCCGGTGGTGGGGAGCCAAGAGACCCAGTACTTC
CDR3: CASSPVVGSQETQYF

V: TRBV7-9
D: NA
size: few
J: TRBJ2-1
DNA: TGTGCCAGCAGCCACCCGACGGAGGGGGGCTCCTACAATGAGCAGTTCTTC
CDR3: CASSHPTEGGSYNEQFF

V: TRBV27
D: NA
size: NA
J: TRBJ2-2
DNA: TGTGCCAGCAGTTTCCTCAGTTCCGAGGAGCTGTTTTTT
CDR3: CASSFLSSEELFF

V: TRBV7-6
D: NA
size: few
J: TRBJ1-5
DNA: TGTGCCAGCAGTTCTAGGGTAAACCAGCCCCAGCATTTT
CDR3: CASSSRVNQPQHF

V: TRBV5-1
D: NA
size: NA
J: TRBJ2-2
DNA: TGCGCCAGCAGCCCGACAGAGACGAACACCGGGGAGCTGTTTTTT
CDR3: CASSPTETNTGELFF

V: TRBV29-1
D: NA
size: once
J: TRBJ2-1
DNA: TGCAGCCTCTTTGGGGTCACGGGTGAGCAGTTCTTC
CDR3: CSLFGVTGEQFF

V: TRBV2
D: TRBD2
size: few
J: TRBJ2-1
DNA: TGTGCCAGCAGCGCGGGGGGGGTCGATGAGCAGTTCTTC
CDR3: CASSAGGVDEQFF

V: TRBV4-1
D: NA
size: NA
J: TRBJ2-7
DNA: TGCGCCAGCAGCCAAGATCAGGCGCTCGAGCAGTACTTC
CDR3: CASSQDQALEQYF

V: TRBV20-1
D: NA
size: NA
J: TRBJ2-1
DNA: TGCAGTGCTAGAGCCTCGACGCTGGACGTTTTGCAGGAGCAGTTCTTC
CDR3: CSARASTLDVLQEQFF

V: TRBV4-3
D: NA
size: NA
J: TRBJ2-5
DNA: TGCGCCAGCAGCCAGGAGTTCAGGGGACGGGAGACCCAGTACTTC
CDR3: CASSQEFRGRETQYF

V: TRBV29-1
D: NA
size: NA
J: TRBJ2-2
DNA: TGCAGTGTCCAGGGGGGGGACACCGGGGAGCTGTTTTTT
CDR3: CSVQGGDTGELFF

V: TRBV4-1
D: TRBD1
size: NA
J: TRBJ2-5
DNA: TGCGCCAGCAGCCCCAATCAGGGGGTCGGGGAGACCCAGTACTTC
CDR3: CASSPNQGVGETQYF

V: TRBV2
D: TRBD2
size: few
J: TRBJ2-3
DNA: TGTGCCAGCAAGGATAGCGGGGGTGGGGATACGCAGTATTTT
CDR3: CASKDSGGGDTQYF

V: TRBV7-6
D: TRBD1
size: many
J: TRBJ2-3
DNA: TGTGCCAGCAGCCGGGGACAGGGGTCAGATACGCAGTATTTT
CDR3: CASSRGQGSDTQYF

V: TRBV12-3/TRBV12-4
D: TRBD1
size: many
J: TRBJ1-1
DNA: TGTGCCAGCAGTTTAGCACAGGGGATTGGGAACACTGAAGCTTTCTTT
CDR3: CASSLAQGIGNTEAFF

V: TRBV25-1
D: NA
size: few
J: TRBJ1-3
DNA: TGTGCCAGCAGTGAATATTTTGGGGATCGGTCGGGAAACACCATATATTTT
CDR3: CASSEYFGDRSGNTIYF

V: TRBV4-3
D: NA
size: once
J: TRBJ1-4
DNA: TGCGCCAGCAGCCAAGAGGCTCCGCTGGGTGAAAAACTGTTTTTT
CDR3: CASSQEAPLGEKLFF

V: TRBV7-6
D: NA
size: NA
J: TRBJ1-3
DNA: TGTGCCAGCAGCCTCGGACACCCCTCTGGAAACACCATATATTTT
CDR3: CASSLGHPSGNTIYF

V: TRBV4-2
D: TRBD1
size: few
J: TRBJ1-1
DNA: TGTGCCAGCAGCCAAGATTGGACACAGGGGAGACCTGAAGCTTTCTTT
CDR3: CASSQDWTQGRPEAFF

V: TRBV7-9
D: NA
size: few
J: TRBJ1-1
DNA: TGTGCCAGCAGCTTGGACAAGTCTACAGGGAACACTGAAGCTTTCTTT
CDR3: CASSLDKSTGNTEAFF

V: TRBV7-6
D: NA
size: NA
J: TRBJ2-5
DNA: TGTGCCAGCAGCTTAGATGGATGGGGGCGTGTGGAGACCCAGTACTTC
CDR3: CASSLDGWGRVETQYF

V: TRBV20-1
D: TRBD2
size: many
J: TRBJ2-1
DNA: TGCAGTGCTAGAGATTTCCTAGCGGGGGGGCCCGAGGGCTCCTACAATGAGCAGTTCTTC
CDR3: CSARDFLAGGPEGSYNEQFF

V: TRBV7-9
D: TRBD1
size: many
J: TRBJ1-1
DNA: TGTGCCAGCAGCTTAACCGGGACAGGACTCGAAGTTGAAGCTTTCTTT
CDR3: CASSLTGTGLEVEAFF

V: TRBV6-6
D: NA
size: NA
J: TRBJ1-5
DNA: TGTGCCAGCAGCCACAGCTATAGCAATCAGCCCCAGCATTTT
CDR3: CASSHSYSNQPQHF

V: TRBV12-3/TRBV12-4
D: TRBD2
size: many
J: TRBJ2-5
DNA: TGTGCCAGCAGCATCGGGGGGAGAGAGACCCAGTACTTC
CDR3: CASSIGGRETQYF

V: TRBV7-6
D: TRBD1
size: few
J: TRBJ2-2
DNA: TGTGCCAGCAGCTCTCCTTCAGGGGACAGAGACACCGGGGAGCTGTTTTTT
CDR3: CASSSPSGDRDTGELFF

V: TRBV4-1
D: NA
size: NA
J: TRBJ2-3
DNA: TGCGCCAGCAGCCAAGAAATGGCTCTCACAGATACGCAGTATTTT
CDR3: CASSQEMALTDTQYF

V: TRBV19
D: NA
size: NA
J: TRBJ1-5
DNA: TGTGCCAGTAGTGGGTACTCCGGGAGCAATCAGCCCCAGCATTTT
CDR3: CASSGYSGSNQPQHF

V: TRBV2
D: TRBD2
size: few
J: TRBJ2-1
DNA: TGTGCCAGCAAGACTAGCGGATCCTACAATGAGCAGTTCTTC
CDR3: CASKTSGSYNEQFF

V: TRBV18
D: NA
size: few
J: TRBJ1-2
DNA: TGTGCCAGCTCCCGTGGATCGGAGAGGAACTATGGCTACACCTTC
CDR3: CASSRGSERNYGYTF

V: TRBV6-5
D: TRBD1
size: many
J: TRBJ2-7
DNA: TGTGCCAGCAGAAGAGGACAGGGTGGTTACGAGCAGTACTTC
CDR3: CASRRGQGGYEQYF

V: TRBV25-1
D: NA
size: NA
J: TRBJ1-2
DNA: TGTGCCAGCAGTGAATATAGCGCCAGAGGCTACACCTTC
CDR3: CASSEYSARGYTF

V: TRBV6-1
D: TRBD1
size: few
J: TRBJ2-5
DNA: TGTGCCAGCAGCCAACCCCTTGACAGGGATCAAGAGACCCAGTACTTC
CDR3: CASSQPLDRDQETQYF

V: TRBV29-1
D: TRBD1
size: NA
J: TRBJ1-2
DNA: TGCAGCGCACTCGGGACAGGGGTGTTGGGCTACACCTTC
CDR3: CSALGTGVLGYTF

V: TRBV5-4
D: NA
size: NA
J: TRBJ2-7
DNA: TGTGCCAGCAGCTTGAGAGGTGCTGAAACCTACGAGCAGTACTTC
CDR3: CASSLRGAETYEQYF

V: TRBV6-2/TRBV6-3
D: NA
size: few
J: TRBJ1-1
DNA: TGTGCCAGCAGTTACTCTTTTAGGCTCACTGAAGCTTTCTTT
CDR3: CASSYSFRLTEAFF

V: TRBV19
D: NA
size: NA
J: TRBJ1-5
DNA: TGTGCCAGTAGTATTGACAGTTGGGATCAGCCCCAGCATTTT
CDR3: CASSIDSWDQPQHF

V: TRBV12-3/TRBV12-4
D: NA
size: few
J: TRBJ1-1
DNA: TGTGCCAGCAGTTTTGGGGCTCCTGAAGCTTTCTTT
CDR3: CASSFGAPEAFF

V: TRBV24-1
D: NA
size: NA
J: TRBJ1-1
DNA: TGTGCCACCAGTGATCGCACAGCTCGAGCTTTCTTT
CDR3: CATSDRTARAFF

V: TRBV7-2
D: NA
size: many
J: TRBJ2-3
DNA: TGTGCCAGCAGCCGGGATCCCGGAGGGGATACGCAGTATTTT
CDR3: CASSRDPGGDTQYF

V: TRBV27
D: NA
size: NA
J: TRBJ1-6
DNA: TGTGCCAGCAGGCCAGGGAGGCTCGATTCACCCCTCCACTTT
CDR3: CASRPGRLDSPLHF

V: TRBV29-1
D: TRBD2
size: few
J: TRBJ2-1
DNA: TGCAGCGTTACGGGGGGCTACAATGAGCAGTTCTTC
CDR3: CSVTGGYNEQFF

V: TRBV5-4
D: NA
size: many
J: TRBJ1-2
DNA: TGTGCCAGCAGCCGGGACCTTCGTTCCTATGGCTACACCTTC
CDR3: CASSRDLRSYGYTF

V: TRBV27
D: NA
size: NA
J: TRBJ2-2
DNA: TGTGCCAGCAGTCCCACCCTCGATAACACCGGGGAGCTGTTTTTT
CDR3: CASSPTLDNTGELFF

V: TRBV27
D: NA
size: many
J: TRBJ1-1
DNA: TGTGCCAGCAGTTTATCCCGCCCTTGGTCCACTGAAGCTTTCTTT
CDR3: CASSLSRPWSTEAFF

V: TRBV10-3
D: TRBD1
size: few
J: TRBJ2-7
DNA: TGTGCCATCAGAACCGGGACAGCCTACGAGCAGTACTTC
CDR3: CAIRTGTAYEQYF

V: TRBV7-2
D: NA
size: NA
J: TRBJ1-1
DNA: TGTACCAGCAGCTTAGCTTGGGCAGGTTTGAACACTGAAGCTTTCTTT
CDR3: CTSSLAWAGLNTEAFF

V: TRBV9
D: NA
size: few
J: TRBJ2-5
DNA: TGTGCCAGCAGCCCAGTGGGGGATCAAGAGACCCAGTACTTC
CDR3: CASSPVGDQETQYF

V: TRBV28
D: NA
size: few
J: TRBJ2-2
DNA: TGTGCCAGCAGTTTGGCACTGTTTGGCGCCGGGGAGCTGTTTTTT
CDR3: CASSLALFGAGELFF

V: TRBV4-1
D: NA
size: NA
J: TRBJ1-1
DNA: TGCGCCAGCAGCCGAAGGGAGGTTAACACTGAAGCTTTCTTT
CDR3: CASSRREVNTEAFF